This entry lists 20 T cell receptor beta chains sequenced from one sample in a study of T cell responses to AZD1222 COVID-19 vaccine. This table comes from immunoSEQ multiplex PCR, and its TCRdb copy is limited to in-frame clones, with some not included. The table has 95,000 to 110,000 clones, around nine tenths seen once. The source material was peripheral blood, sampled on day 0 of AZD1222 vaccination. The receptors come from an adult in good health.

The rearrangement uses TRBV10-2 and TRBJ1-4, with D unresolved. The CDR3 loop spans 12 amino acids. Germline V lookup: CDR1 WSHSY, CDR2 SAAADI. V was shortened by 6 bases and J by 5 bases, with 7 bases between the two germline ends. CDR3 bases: TGCGCCAGCAGAGACCAGAATGAAAAACTGTTTTTT. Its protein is CASRDQNEKLFF.

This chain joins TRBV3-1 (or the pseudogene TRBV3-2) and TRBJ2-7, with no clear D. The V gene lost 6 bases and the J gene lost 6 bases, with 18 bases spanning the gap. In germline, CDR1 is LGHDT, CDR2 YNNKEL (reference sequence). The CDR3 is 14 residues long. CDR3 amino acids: CASSRRQETAEQYF. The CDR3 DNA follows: TGTGCCAGCAGTCGGAGACAAGAAACCGCCGAGCAGTACTTC.

CDR3 in amino acids: CASCPRERYGYTF. CDR3 bases: TGCGCCAGCTGTCCCCGGGAAAGGTATGGCTACACCTTC. This rearrangement joins TRBV23-1 to TRBJ1-2; D uncertain. Being an ORF, TRBV23-1 has a function that is uncertain. The CDR3 consists of 13 residues. The V gene lost 8 bases and the J gene lost 5 bases, with 15 bases spanning the gap.

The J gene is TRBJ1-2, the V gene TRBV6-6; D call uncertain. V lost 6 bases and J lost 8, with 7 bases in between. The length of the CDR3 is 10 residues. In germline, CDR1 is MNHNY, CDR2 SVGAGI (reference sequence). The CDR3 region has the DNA TGTGCCAGCAGCGCGGGGGGCTACACCTTC. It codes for CASSAGGYTF.

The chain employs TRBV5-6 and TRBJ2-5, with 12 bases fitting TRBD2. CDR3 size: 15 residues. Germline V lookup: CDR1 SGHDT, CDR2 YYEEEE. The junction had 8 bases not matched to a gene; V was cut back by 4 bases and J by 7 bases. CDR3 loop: CASSPLAGGSLTQYF. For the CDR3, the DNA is TGTGCCAGCAGCCCACTAGCGGGGGGATCCCTGACCCAGTACTTC.

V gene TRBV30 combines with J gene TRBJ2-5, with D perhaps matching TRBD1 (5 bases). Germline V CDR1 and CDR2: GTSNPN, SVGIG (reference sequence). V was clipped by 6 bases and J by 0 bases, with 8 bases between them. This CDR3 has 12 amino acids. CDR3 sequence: CACSTDQETQYF. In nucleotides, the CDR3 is TGTGCCTGTTCGACAGACCAAGAGACCCAGTACTTC. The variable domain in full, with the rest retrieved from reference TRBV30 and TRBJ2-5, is SQTIHQWPATLVQPVGSPLSLECTVEGTSNPNLYWYRQAAGRGLQLLFYSVGIGQISSEVPQNLSASRPQDRQFILSSKKLLLSDSGFYLCACSTDQETQYFGPGTRLLVL.

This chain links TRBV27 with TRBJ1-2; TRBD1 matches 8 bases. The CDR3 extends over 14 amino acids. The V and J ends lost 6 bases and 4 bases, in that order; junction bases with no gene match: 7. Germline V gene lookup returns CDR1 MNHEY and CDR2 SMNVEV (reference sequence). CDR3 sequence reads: CASRFQDRAYGYTF. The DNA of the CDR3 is TGTGCCAGCAGATTCCAGGACAGGGCCTATGGCTACACCTTC.

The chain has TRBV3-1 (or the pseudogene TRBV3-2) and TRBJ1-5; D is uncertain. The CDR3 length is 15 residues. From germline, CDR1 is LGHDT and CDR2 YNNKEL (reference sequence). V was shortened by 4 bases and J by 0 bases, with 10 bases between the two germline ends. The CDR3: CASSRDTTSNQPQHF. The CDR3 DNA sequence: TGTGCCAGCAGCCGTGACACGACTAGCAATCAGCCCCAGCATTTT.

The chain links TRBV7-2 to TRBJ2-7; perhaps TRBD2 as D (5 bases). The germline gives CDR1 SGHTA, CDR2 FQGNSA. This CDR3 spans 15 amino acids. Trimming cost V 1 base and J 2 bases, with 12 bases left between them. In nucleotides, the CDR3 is TGTGCCAGCAGCTTAGTAGGAGGATTTGCCTACGAGCAGTACTTC. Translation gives CASSLVGGFAYEQYF. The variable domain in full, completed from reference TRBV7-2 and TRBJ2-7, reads GAGVSQSPSNKVTEKGKDVELRCDPISGHTALYWYRQSLGQGLEFLIYFQGNSAPDKSGLPSDRFSAERTGGSVSTLTIQRTQQEDSAVYLCASSLVGGFAYEQYFGPGTRLTVT.

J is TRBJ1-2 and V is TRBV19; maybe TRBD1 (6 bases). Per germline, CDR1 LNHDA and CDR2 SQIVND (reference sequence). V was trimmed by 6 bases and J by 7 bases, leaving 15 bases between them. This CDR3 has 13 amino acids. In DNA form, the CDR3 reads TGTGCCAGTAGCCGAAACAGGGAGGGTGGCTACACCTTC. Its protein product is CASSRNREGGYTF.

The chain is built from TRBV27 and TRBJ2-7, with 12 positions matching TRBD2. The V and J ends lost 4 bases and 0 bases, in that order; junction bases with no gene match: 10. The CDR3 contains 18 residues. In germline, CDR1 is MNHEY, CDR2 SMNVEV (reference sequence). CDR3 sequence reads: CASSSSGLAGPSSYEQYF. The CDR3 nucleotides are TGTGCCAGCAGTTCCTCGGGACTAGCGGGTCCAAGCTCCTACGAGCAGTACTTC.

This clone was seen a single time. CDR3: CASSTHNQPQHF. CDR3 coding DNA: TGTGCCAGCAGTACCCACAATCAGCCCCAGCATTTT. This sequence joins TRBV12-3 or TRBV12-4 and TRBJ1-5, with D hard to call. The germline V and J ends were trimmed by 5 bases and 3 bases, with 5 bases remaining between them. The CDR3 consists of 12 residues.

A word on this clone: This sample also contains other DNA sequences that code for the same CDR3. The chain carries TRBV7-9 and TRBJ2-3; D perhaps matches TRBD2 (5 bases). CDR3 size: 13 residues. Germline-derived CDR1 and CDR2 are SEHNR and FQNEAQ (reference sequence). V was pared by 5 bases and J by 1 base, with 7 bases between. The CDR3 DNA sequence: TGTGCCAGCAGCCCCGGGGGCACAGATACGCAGTATTTT. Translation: CASSPGGTDTQYF.

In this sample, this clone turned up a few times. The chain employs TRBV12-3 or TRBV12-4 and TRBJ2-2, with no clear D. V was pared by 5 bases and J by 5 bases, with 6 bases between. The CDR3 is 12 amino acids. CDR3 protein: CASSISTGELFF. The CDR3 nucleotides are TGTGCCAGCAGTATAAGTACCGGGGAGCTGTTTTTT.

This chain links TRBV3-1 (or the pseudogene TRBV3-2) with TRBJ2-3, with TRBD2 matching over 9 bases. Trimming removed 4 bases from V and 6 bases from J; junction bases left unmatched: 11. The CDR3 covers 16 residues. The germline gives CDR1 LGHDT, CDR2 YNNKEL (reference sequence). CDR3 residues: CASSRGSGGILDTQYF. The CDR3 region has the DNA TGTGCCAGCAGCCGAGGTAGCGGGGGCATTTTGGATACGCAGTATTTT.

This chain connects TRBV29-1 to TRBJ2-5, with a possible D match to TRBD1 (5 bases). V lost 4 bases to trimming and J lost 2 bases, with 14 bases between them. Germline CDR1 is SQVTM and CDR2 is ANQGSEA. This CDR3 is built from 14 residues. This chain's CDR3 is CSVARQSFQETQYF. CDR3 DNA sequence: TGCAGCGTTGCCCGACAGTCTTTTCAAGAGACCCAGTACTTC.

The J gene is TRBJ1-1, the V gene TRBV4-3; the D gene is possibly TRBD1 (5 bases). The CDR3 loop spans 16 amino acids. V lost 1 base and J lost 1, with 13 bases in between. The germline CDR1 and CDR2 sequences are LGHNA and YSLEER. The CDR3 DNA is TGCGCCAGCAGCCAAGGGGACGGAGCTTCGAACACTGAAGCTTTCTTT. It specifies CASSQGDGASNTEAFF.

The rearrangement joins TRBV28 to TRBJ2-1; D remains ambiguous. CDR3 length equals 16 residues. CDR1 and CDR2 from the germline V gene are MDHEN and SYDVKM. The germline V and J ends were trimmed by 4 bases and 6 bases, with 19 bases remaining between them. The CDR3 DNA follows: TGTGCCAGCAGTTCCCGTTCACTCGGATGGGGCAATGAGCAGTTCTTC. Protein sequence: CASSSRSLGWGNEQFF. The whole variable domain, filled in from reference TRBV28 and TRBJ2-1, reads DVKVTQSSRYLVKRTGEKVFLECVQDMDHENMFWYRQDPGLGLRLIYFSYDVKMKEKGDIPEGYSVSREKKERFSLILESASTNQTSMYLCASSSRSLGWGNEQFFGPGTRLTVL.

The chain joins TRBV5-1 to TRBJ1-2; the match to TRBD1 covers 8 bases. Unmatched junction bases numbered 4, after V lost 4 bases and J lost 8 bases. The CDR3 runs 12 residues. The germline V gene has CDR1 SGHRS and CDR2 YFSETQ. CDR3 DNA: TGCGCCAGCAGCCCCGACAGGGGCGGCTACACCTTC. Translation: CASSPDRGGYTF.

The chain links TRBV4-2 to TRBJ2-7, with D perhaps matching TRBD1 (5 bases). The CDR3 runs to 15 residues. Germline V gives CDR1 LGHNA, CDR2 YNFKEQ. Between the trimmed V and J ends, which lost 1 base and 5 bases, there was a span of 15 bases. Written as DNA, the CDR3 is TGTGCCAGCAGCCAAGCTGGCAGGGATATCGACGAGCAGTACTTC. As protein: CASSQAGRDIDEQYF.